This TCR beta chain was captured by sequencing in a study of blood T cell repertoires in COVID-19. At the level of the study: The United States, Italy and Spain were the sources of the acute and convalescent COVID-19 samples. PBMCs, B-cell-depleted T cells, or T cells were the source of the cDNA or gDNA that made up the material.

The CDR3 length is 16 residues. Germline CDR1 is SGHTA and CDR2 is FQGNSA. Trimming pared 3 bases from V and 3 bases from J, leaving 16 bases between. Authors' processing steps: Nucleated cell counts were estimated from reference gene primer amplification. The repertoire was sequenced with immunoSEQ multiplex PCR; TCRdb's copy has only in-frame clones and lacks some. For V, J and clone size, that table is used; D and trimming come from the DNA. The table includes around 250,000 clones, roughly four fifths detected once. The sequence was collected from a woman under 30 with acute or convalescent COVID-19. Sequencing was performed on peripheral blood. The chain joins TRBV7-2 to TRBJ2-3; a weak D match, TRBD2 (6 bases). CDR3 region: CASSFGGKTRTDTQYF. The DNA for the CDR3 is TGTGCCAGCAGCTTTGGAGGGAAGACTCGTACAGATACGCAGTATTTT.